The 18 T cell receptor beta chains given below trace back to one sample, sequenced in a study of shared clonotypes between healthy human individuals. Some clones are missing from TCRdb's copy, which holds only in-frame ones; the method was immunoSEQ multiplex PCR. The sample shows 400,000 to 600,000 clones, about 85% of them seen only once. The sequenced material came from PBMCs. The receptors stem from a woman between 35 and 50 years old in good health. Some clones in this sample may be carry-over from other donors' samples.

The chain is built from TRBV5-8 and TRBJ2-7, with D unresolved. Trimming took off 0 bases at V and 2 bases at J, with 9 bases between the two ends. This CDR3 is 14 amino acids long. CDR1 is SGHTS and CDR2 is YDEGEE in the germline V gene. CDR3 DNA: TGTGCCAGCAGCTTGGGAGATACTGCCTACGAGCAGTACTTC. Its protein is CASSLGDTAYEQYF.

CDR3 nucleotide sequence: TGTGTGGTGGGCAGCTCCTACGAGCAGTACTTC. This translates into CVVGSSYEQYF. The chain couples TRBV28 to TRBJ2-7; D not resolved. The length of the CDR3 is 11 residues. Germline-derived CDR1 and CDR2 are MDHEN and SYDVKM.

J is TRBJ1-5 and V is TRBV19; 8 bases align to TRBD1. V gave up 8 bases and J gave up 6 bases; unmatched junction bases: 6. CDR1 is LNHDA and CDR2 is SQIVND in the germline V gene (reference sequence). The CDR3 runs to 13 residues. In nucleotides, the CDR3 is TGTGCCAGTGGGGACAGGAAGGCTCAGCCCCAGCATTTT. It yields the protein CASGDRKAQPQHF.

This chain connects TRBV27 to TRBJ2-2; the match to TRBD2 covers 8 bases. The CDR3 length is 15 residues. CDR1 and CDR2 (germline): MNHEY, SMNVEV (reference sequence). J lost 6 bases, V lost 6 bases, and 9 bases had no gene match. CDR3 nucleotides: TGTGCCAGCAGACCAAGCGGGAGTGGGGCCGGGGAGCTGTTTTTT. As protein: CASRPSGSGAGELFF.

This chain uses TRBV30 with TRBJ2-5; 9 nucleotides align to TRBD2. The J call may be in error: the DNA end matches TRBJ2-7 better. Looked up from germline, CDR1 is GTSNPN and CDR2 is SVGIG (reference sequence). The CDR3 sequence is 13 residues long. For the CDR3, the DNA is TGTGCCTGGAAACGCGGGAGGGCCAACGAGCAGTACTTC. Translated, it gives CAWKRGRANEQYF.

V and J are TRBV11-2 and TRBJ2-5; the match to TRBD2 covers 10 bases. This CDR3 is built from 17 residues. CDR1 SGHAT and CDR2 FQNNGV come from the germline V gene. V trimming: 1 base; J trimming: 1 base; junction bases outside the gene matches: 6. In nucleotides, the CDR3 is TGTGCCAGCAGCTTAGGGGCTAGCGGGAGAATCCAAGAGACCCAGTACTTC. Its translation is CASSLGASGRIQETQYF.

J is TRBJ1-5 and V is TRBV11-2; the D gene is possibly TRBD1 (6 bases). From germline, CDR1 is SGHAT and CDR2 FQNNGV. V lost 3 bases, J lost 7 bases, and 10 bases lay in between. CDR3 length equals 13 residues. The CDR3 DNA reads TGTGCCAGCAGCTTGGGGGGGCAGCAGCCCCAGCATTTT. It yields the protein CASSLGGQQPQHF.

The V and J genes are TRBV19 and TRBJ1-3; no reliable D call. V lost 3 bases and J lost 0, with 6 bases in between. This CDR3 comprises 14 residues. Germline V lookup: CDR1 LNHDA, CDR2 SQIVND (reference sequence). The CDR3 DNA follows: TGTGCCAGTAGTATTGGGTACTCTGGAAACACCATATATTTT. It translates to CASSIGYSGNTIYF.

This clone was found once. The gene calls are TRBV10-1 and TRBJ2-7; 16 bases line up with TRBD2. Germline CDR1 and CDR2: WNHNN and SYGVQD (reference sequence). V trimming: 4 bases; J trimming: 7 bases; junction bases outside the gene matches: 10. The CDR3 has 17 residues. The DNA of the CDR3 is TGCGCCAGCAGTGCCGGGACTAGCGGGAGGGCCCGAAGGGAGCAGTACTTC. Its translation: CASSAGTSGRARREQYF.

Ten or more counts support this clone. The sample contains more than one DNA sequence encoding this CDR3. V is TRBV15 and J is TRBJ1-3; D uncertain. Between the trimmed V and J ends, which lost 0 bases and 0 bases, there was a span of 9 bases. The CDR3 totals 16 residues. The germline V gene has CDR1 LNHNV and CDR2 YYDKDF (reference sequence). CDR3 coding DNA: TGTGCCACCAGCAGAGATCTGGGGAGCTCTGGAAACACCATATATTTT. Its protein product is CATSRDLGSSGNTIYF.

The J gene is TRBJ2-7, the V gene TRBV29-1; D possibly corresponds to TRBD1 (5 bases). Germline-derived CDR1 and CDR2 are SQVTM and ANQGSEA. V was shortened by 3 bases and J by 4 bases, with 13 bases between the two germline ends. This CDR3 spans 13 amino acids. CDR3 amino acids: CSVEGRADYEQYF. In DNA form, the CDR3 reads TGCAGCGTTGAGGGCAGGGCCGATTACGAGCAGTACTTC.

The gene calls are TRBV6-6 and TRBJ1-6; D gene uncertain. The V gene lost 3 bases and the J gene lost 8 bases, with 11 bases spanning the gap. Germline assignment: CDR1 MNHNY and CDR2 SVGAGI (reference sequence). This CDR3 region has 14 residues. For the CDR3, the DNA is TGTGCCAGCAGTTATGCCGGGGTTGATTCACCCCTCCACTTT. It specifies CASSYAGVDSPLHF.

This sequence joins TRBV30 and TRBJ1-4; 9 nucleotides agree with TRBD1. The CDR3 spans 17 residues. V shed 0 bases and J 1 base; nucleotides not matched to a gene: 6. The germline V gene has CDR1 GTSNPN and CDR2 SVGIG (reference sequence). Written as DNA, the CDR3 is TGTGCCTGGAGTGTCCACAGGGGGCTAGGAACTAATGAAAAACTGTTTTTT. Translated: CAWSVHRGLGTNEKLFF.

The chain joins TRBV7-9 to TRBJ2-1; tentatively, D is TRBD2 (5 bases). Germline values: CDR1 SEHNR, CDR2 FQNEAQ (reference sequence). V lost 0 bases to trimming and J lost 7 bases, with 10 bases between them. The CDR3 is made up of 14 amino acids. In DNA, the CDR3 is TGTGCCAGCAGCTTAGCAGTAGCGTGGAATGAGCAGTTCTTC. Amino acids: CASSLAVAWNEQFF. Filled out from reference TRBV7-9 and TRBJ2-1, the complete variable domain reads DTGVSQNPRHKITKRGQNVTFRCDPISEHNRLYWYRQTLGQGPEFLTYFQNEAQLEKSRLLSDRFSAERPKGSFSTLEIQRTEQGDSAMYLCASSLAVAWNEQFFGPGTRLTVL.

The rearrangement joins TRBV4-1 to TRBJ2-5; D call uncertain. The CDR3 runs to 14 residues. CDR1 is MGHRA, CDR2 YSYEKL, per germline. Trimming removed 1 base from V and 5 bases from J, with 11 bases in between. The CDR3 coding sequence is TGCGCCAGCAGCCAAGTTAGTTTCGCGGAGACCCAGTACTTC. It codes for CASSQVSFAETQYF.

Details on this clone: The sample carries other DNA sequences with the same CDR3. The V call is TRBV7-9, the J call TRBJ1-2; D is perhaps TRBD1 (5 bases). Trimming left V 0 bases short and J 2 bases short, with 7 bases between. This CDR3 region has 14 residues. Germline-derived CDR1 and CDR2 are SEHNR and FQNEAQ (reference sequence). CDR3 amino acids: CASSLAQANYGYTF. The CDR3 nucleotides are TGTGCCAGCAGCTTAGCACAGGCCAACTATGGCTACACCTTC.

As to this clone: One end of the junction fails to match germline, which may point to a read error. The chain recombines TRBV9 with TRBJ2-3, with TRBD2 identical over 7 bases. From germline, CDR1 is SGDLS and CDR2 YYNGEE. This CDR3 has 16 residues. CDR3: CASAMGGTTSTNTQYF. CDR3 sequence (DNA): TGTGCCAGCGCTATGGGTGGGACTACTAGCACAAATACGCAGTATTTT.

Note on this clone: Different DNA sequences within this sample yield the same CDR3. This sequence joins TRBV11-2 and TRBJ2-5, with a weak D call TRBD2 (5 bases). V was shortened by 8 bases and J by 2 bases, with 12 bases between the two germline ends. In germline, CDR1 is SGHAT, CDR2 FQNNGV. This CDR3 is 13 amino acids long. This CDR3 reads CASSRGPQETQYF. CDR3 nucleotides: TGTGCCAGCTCCCGAGGGCCACAAGAGACCCAGTACTTC. The entire variable domain, with the rest obtained from reference TRBV11-2 and TRBJ2-5, is as follows: EAGVAQSPRYKIIEKRQSVAFWCNPISGHATLYWYQQILGQGPKLLIQFQNNGVVDDSQLPKDRFSAERLKGVDSTLKIQPAKLEDSAVYLCASSRGPQETQYFGPGTRLLVL.